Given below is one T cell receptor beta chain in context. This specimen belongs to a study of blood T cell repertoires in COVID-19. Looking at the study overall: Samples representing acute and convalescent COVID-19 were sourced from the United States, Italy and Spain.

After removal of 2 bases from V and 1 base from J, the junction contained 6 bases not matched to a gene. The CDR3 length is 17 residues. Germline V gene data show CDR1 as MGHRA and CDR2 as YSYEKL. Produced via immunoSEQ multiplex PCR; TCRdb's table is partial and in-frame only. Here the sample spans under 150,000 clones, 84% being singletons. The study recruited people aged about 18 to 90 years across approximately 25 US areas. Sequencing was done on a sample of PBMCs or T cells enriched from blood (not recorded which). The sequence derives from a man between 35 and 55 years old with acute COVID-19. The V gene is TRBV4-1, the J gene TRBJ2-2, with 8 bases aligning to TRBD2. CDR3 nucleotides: TGCGCCAGCAGCCAATTTGTAGCGGGGATGAACACCGGGGAGCTGTTTTTT. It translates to CASSQFVAGMNTGELFF.